Sequencing of this T cell receptor (beta chain) was carried out in a study of tumor-infiltrating lymphocytes in primary liver carcinoma. About the research overall: Productive TCRbeta read yields ran from roughly 3.9 to 6.8 million per sample and were similar between tissues.

In germline, CDR1 is ENHRY, CDR2 SYGVKD. This CDR3 is built from 14 residues. Concerning this clonotype: One base away lies a much larger clone, so this may be a sequencing read error.

Joint extraction of RNA and DNA used roughly 19-33 mg of bulk tissue that was unsorted. Donors underwent surgery for histopathologically diagnosed primary liver carcinoma. A constant-region primer served to make TCR beta cDNA from 500 to 550 ng total RNA. TCR beta libraries came from three nested multiplex PCR rounds using slightly modified ARM-PCR. TRBV1-TRBV30 forward and Cbeta reverse primers drove the first two roughly 10-cycle rounds. TCRdb reprocessed the multiplex PCR reads with MiXCR, giving one entry per CDR3 protein. The sample shows 100,000 or so distinct CDR3 sequences, 69% of them seen only once.

The receptor was derived from a woman aged 60 to 75 with primary liver carcinoma and hepatitis B virus infection. This sequence joins TRBV10-3 and TRBJ2-7; D ambiguous. The sequenced sample consisted of liver tumor tissue from sampling region 5. The subset here: tumor region T5, tumor centre. CDR3 DNA sequence: TGTGCCATCAGTGAGTCCGGGCGGAGCTACGATCAGTACTTC. Protein: CAISESGRSYDQYF.